The 28 T cell receptor beta chains in this list originate from one sample, sequenced in a study of CXCR3-negative and CXCR3-positive naive CD8 T cells. General study findings and limits: CXCR3-positive naive cells carried more hydrophobic TRB CDR3s than CXCR3-negative ones.

These receptors have no identified antigens. 5' RACE that incorporated UMI labels was used to prepare the TRB cDNA libraries. TCRdb re-called the 5' RACE reads; every CDR3 protein appears as one record, without DNA. The record lists just under 90,000 distinct CDR3 sequences, of which the ten most abundant hold roughly 0.8%. Material: naive CXCR3+ CD8+ T cells from blood. Subset of the sample: CD45RO-CCR7+CD27+CD95- naive CD8+ T cells expressing CXCR3 (TNR3+). Every receptor here comes from a human donor in good health. Some clones in this sample may be carry-over from other donors' samples.

The J gene is TRBJ1-1, the V gene TRBV12-3 or TRBV12-4; TCRdb indicates TRBD1, and absent DNA this call remains unverified. This CDR3 has 15 amino acids. CDR3 residues: CASVPGQGLWTEAFF.

The gene calls are TRBV29-1 and TRBJ2-1; no DNA is available, so the TRBD2 call from TCRdb remains unchecked. Per the germline V gene, CDR1 is SQVTM and CDR2 is ANQGSEA. This CDR3 is built from 18 residues. The chain's CDR3 is CSVEDPWTSGGAYNEQFF.

This chain connects TRBV6-5 to TRBJ1-5; there is no DNA to check the TCRdb D call of TRBD1. The CDR3 runs 16 residues. CDR1 is MNHEY, CDR2 SVGAGI, per germline. The CDR3 here is CASSPRDRERDQPQHF.

The CDR3 here is CASSFLAGTDTQYF. This chain connects TRBV12-3 or TRBV12-4 to TRBJ2-3; the D call of TRBD2 rests on TCRdb alone, since no DNA is present to check it. This CDR3 is 14 amino acids long.

The gene calls are TRBV18 and TRBJ2-1; without DNA, the TCRdb call of TRBD2 cannot be checked. This CDR3 region has 15 residues. From germline, CDR1 is KGHSH and CDR2 LQKENI. The CDR3 loop reads CASSPPGLGYNEQFF.

The V call is TRBV15, the J call TRBJ2-2; TCRdb outputs TRBD2, but without DNA this stays unchecked. Germline V lookup: CDR1 LNHNV, CDR2 YYDKDF (reference sequence). The length of the CDR3 is 17 residues. This CDR3 is CATSRDLRVLNTGELFF.

This sequence joins TRBV5-1 and TRBJ2-1; there is no DNA to check the TCRdb D call of TRBD1. CDR1 is SGHRS, CDR2 YFSETQ, per germline. The CDR3 has 15 residues. The CDR3 here is CASSLSGGVINEQFF.

The chain has TRBV7-3 and TRBJ2-1. Germline CDR1 SGHTA, CDR2 FQGTGA. The CDR3 has 11 amino acids. The CDR3 loop is CASSYSDEQFF.

The chain joins TRBV7-9 to TRBJ2-2; TCRdb's D call of TRBD2 is untestable without DNA. This CDR3 is 15 amino acids long. Germline V lookup: CDR1 SEHNR, CDR2 FQNEAQ (reference sequence). This CDR3 reads CASSLVRGDTGELFF.

The chain joins TRBV28 to TRBJ1-1. This CDR3 has 16 amino acids. Germline V CDR1 and CDR2: MDHEN, SYDVKM. CDR3 protein: CASSFGYQDVRTEAFF.

The J gene is TRBJ2-5, the V gene TRBV4-1. CDR1 and CDR2 from the germline V gene are MGHRA and YSYEKL. There are 14 residues in the CDR3. Here the CDR3 reads CASSQASNQETQYF.

This chain joins TRBV9 and TRBJ2-7; TCRdb gives TRBD2 as the D gene, but with no DNA this cannot be confirmed. This CDR3 comprises 16 residues. Germline loops: CDR1 SGDLS, CDR2 YYNGEE. CDR3 sequence reads: CASSVGGLAGAYEQYF.

The rearrangement uses TRBV27 and TRBJ1-5. This CDR3 spans 13 amino acids. From germline, CDR1 is MNHEY and CDR2 SMNVEV (reference sequence). The CDR3 reads CASSLSGKQPQHF.

The rearrangement uses TRBV7-9 and TRBJ2-1; TCRdb designates TRBD1, a call that cannot be tested without DNA. The CDR3 runs to 17 residues. Germline assignment: CDR1 SEHNR and CDR2 FQNEAQ (reference sequence). The CDR3 sequence: CASSFPRGQPLWDEQFF.

This sequence joins TRBV28 and TRBJ2-7; the D call of TRBD1 rests on TCRdb alone, since no DNA is present to check it. In germline, CDR1 is MDHEN, CDR2 SYDVKM. The CDR3 spans 14 residues. The CDR3 region is CASSDYRGWDEQYF.

The CDR3 loop reads CASSPWMNTEAFF. The chain joins TRBV6-2 or TRBV6-3 to TRBJ1-1. CDR1 and CDR2 from the germline V gene are MNHEY and SVGEGT. This CDR3 is built from 13 residues.

The chain joins TRBV29-1 to TRBJ2-1. Per germline, CDR1 SQVTM and CDR2 ANQGSEA. The CDR3 runs to 14 residues. The CDR3 protein is CSVEDTGYYNEQFF.

V usage is TRBV25-1 and J usage is TRBJ1-1. Germline V gene data show CDR1 as MGHDK and CDR2 as SYGVNS. This CDR3 has 12 residues. The CDR3 here is CASSEVNTEAFF. Variable domain in full (rest from reference TRBV25-1 and TRBJ1-1): EADIYQTPRYLVIGTGKKITLECSQTMGHDKMYWYQQDPGMELHLIHYSYGVNSTEKGDLSSESTVSRIRTEHFPLTLESARPSHTSQYLCASSEVNTEAFFGQGTRLTVV.

This sequence joins TRBV12-3 or TRBV12-4 and TRBJ2-5; TCRdb picks TRBD2, but there is no DNA to check that call. The CDR3 sequence is 15 residues long. CDR3 in amino acids: CASNLRGREGETQYF.

The CDR3 sequence: CASRITGGNQPQHF. This sequence joins TRBV27 and TRBJ1-5; the TRBD1 assignment by TCRdb is unverifiable without DNA. CDR3 length: 14 residues. CDR1 and CDR2 from the germline V gene are MNHEY and SMNVEV (reference sequence).

This chain uses TRBV5-1 with TRBJ2-5; TCRdb lists TRBD2, though no DNA is available to test this call. The CDR3 spans 15 residues. Germline CDR1 reads SGHRS; CDR2 reads YFSETQ. The chain's CDR3 is CASSLDAGDWETQYF. The full variable domain, with the rest looked up from reference TRBV5-1 and TRBJ2-5, is KAGVTQTPRYLIKTRGQQVTLSCSPISGHRSVSWYQQTPGQGLQFLFEYFSETQRNKGNFPGRFSGRQFSNSRSEMNVSTLELGDSALYLCASSLDAGDWETQYFGPGTRLLVL.

V is TRBV14 and J is TRBJ2-7; the D call of TRBD2 rests on TCRdb alone, since no DNA is present to check it. The germline gives CDR1 SGHDN, CDR2 FVKESK. CDR3 size: 15 residues. This CDR3 is CASSHAGAGGYEQYF.

V is TRBV13 and J is TRBJ2-7; TCRdb outputs TRBD1, but without DNA this stays unchecked. The CDR3 contains 14 residues. In germline, CDR1 is PRHDT, CDR2 FYEKMQ (reference sequence). The CDR3 here is CASSFMGAVDEQYF.

The CDR3 sequence: CASSLGTAPYNEQFF. The chain uses TRBV7-6 and TRBJ2-1; TCRdb gives TRBD1 as the D gene, but with no DNA this cannot be confirmed. The CDR3 has 15 residues. From germline, CDR1 is SGHVS and CDR2 FNYEAQ.

This chain links TRBV19 with TRBJ2-1; absent DNA, TCRdb's TRBD2 call cannot be checked. The germline gives CDR1 LNHDA, CDR2 SQIVND (reference sequence). The CDR3 loop spans 15 amino acids. The CDR3: CASTTLAGSLNEQFF.

The chain combines TRBV6-2 or TRBV6-3 with TRBJ2-7; the D call of TRBD2 rests on TCRdb alone, since no DNA is present to check it. Germline CDR1 MNHEY, CDR2 SVGEGT. This CDR3 region has 15 residues. CDR3 residues: CASSSGDSTVYEQYF.

The chain uses TRBV29-1 and TRBJ1-2; TCRdb selects TRBD1, and the lack of DNA leaves this call unchecked. Germline V gives CDR1 SQVTM, CDR2 ANQGSEA. This CDR3 region has 13 residues. CDR3: CSVYSGPVYGYTF.

The chain employs TRBV5-5 and TRBJ2-3; the D call from TCRdb, TRBD1, cannot be confirmed without DNA. The germline CDR1 and CDR2 sequences are SGHKS and YYEKEE (reference sequence). The CDR3 totals 16 residues. The CDR3 reads CASSARGPGEEDTQYF.